This T cell receptor beta chain was profiled in a study of cytomegalovirus exposure and HLA in healthy donors. Across the whole study: Among the 300 to 500 genotyped donors, 65% to 90% were placed in the Caucasian-associated ancestry cluster.

Study-wide findings and caveats: Across donors, sequencing depth was assumed by presence/absence analyses to be roughly uniform.

Use of 60 Vbeta and 13 Jbeta primers characterized the PCR. In the source study's methods: Per a later analysis, the number of unique TCR beta chains was 75 million to 90 million, of which 9 million to 14 million were shared. Profiling relied on immunoSEQ multiplex PCR, and the TCRdb table lists in-frame clones only, not all of them. V and J calls and clone size are copied from that table; D and trimming were computed from the DNA. The sample carries 140,000 or so clones, just under 70% recorded once. Looked up from germline, CDR1 is SGHRS and CDR2 is YFSETQ. This CDR3 comprises 16 residues. Trimming cost V 4 bases and J 1 base, with 17 bases left between them. A note on this clone: Its target is not known.

This sequence joins TRBV5-1 and TRBJ1-2, with D possibly TRBD1 on 5 matching bases. The specimen was PBMCs. The source of this sequence is a man in his fifties or sixties in good health and CMV-seronegative. The CDR3 is CASSRSLGGDNYGYTF. In DNA, the CDR3 is TGCGCCAGCAGCCGATCTCTGGGGGGGGATAACTATGGCTACACCTTC. The full variable domain, in which reference TRBV5-1 and TRBJ1-2 provide the parts outside the CDR3, is KAGVTQTPRYLIKTRGQQVTLSCSPISGHRSVSWYQQTPGQGLQFLFEYFSETQRNKGNFPGRFSGRQFSNSRSEMNVSTLELGDSALYLCASSRSLGGDNYGYTFGSGTRLTVV.